This T cell receptor beta chain originates from a study of blood T cell repertoires in COVID-19. Study context: Samples came from the United States, Italy and Spain, spanning acute and convalescent COVID-19. In each case, the material was cDNA or gDNA derived from T cells, B-cell-depleted T cells, or PBMCs.

Germline V CDR1 and CDR2: SGHDN, FVKESK. V gave up 1 base and J gave up 6 bases; unmatched junction bases: 10. This CDR3 is built from 16 residues. Sequencing was performed with immunoSEQ multiplex PCR; in TCRdb, only in-frame clones are kept and a portion is missing. The data contain roughly 200,000 clones, around four fifths of them singletons. The receptor's source is a woman in her thirties or forties with COVID-19, enrolled during active disease. The V and J genes are TRBV14 and TRBJ1-1; TRBD1 agrees at 8 bases. Input material: peripheral blood. The CDR3 protein is CASSQVMPGGIAEAFF. CDR3 sequence (DNA): TGTGCCAGCAGCCAAGTGATGCCAGGGGGCATCGCTGAAGCTTTCTTT.